The source of this T cell receptor (beta chain) is a study of regulatory T cells in long-lasting Graves disease. HTBI primers from iRepertoire and Arm-PCR of CDR3 regions yielded the TCR beta libraries. TCRdb fed the multiplex PCR reads into MiXCR, producing one record per CDR3 protein. Among 540,000 or so distinct CDR3 sequences listed, 13% were seen once. The time point here: newly diagnosed GD, antithyroid drugs for less than 3 months. RNA isolated from PBMCs was used to make the TCR library. The authors diagnosed Graves' disease using American Thyroid Association guidelines. The sample also formed part of further work on T cells in Graves' hyperthyroidism and ophthalmopathy. That source reports: The HTBI set primed first-round TCR CDR3 RT-PCR. Ophthalmopathy was model-predicted a median roughly 6.2 months pre-onset.

The sequences come from peripheral blood mononuclear cells (PBMCs), collected at new diagnosis, from a patient treated with antithyroid drugs. This TCR derives from a man aged 25-45 years with Graves disease.

This CDR3 is CASSESINSGNTIYF. CDR3 DNA sequence: TGCGCCAGCAGTGAGTCGATAAACTCTGGAAACACCATATATTTT. The chain links TRBV10-1 to TRBJ1-3; no firm D call. The V gene lost 0 bases and the J gene lost 0 bases, with 6 bases spanning the gap. The CDR3 is 15 residues long. The germline CDR1 and CDR2 sequences are WNHNN and SYGVQD (reference sequence).